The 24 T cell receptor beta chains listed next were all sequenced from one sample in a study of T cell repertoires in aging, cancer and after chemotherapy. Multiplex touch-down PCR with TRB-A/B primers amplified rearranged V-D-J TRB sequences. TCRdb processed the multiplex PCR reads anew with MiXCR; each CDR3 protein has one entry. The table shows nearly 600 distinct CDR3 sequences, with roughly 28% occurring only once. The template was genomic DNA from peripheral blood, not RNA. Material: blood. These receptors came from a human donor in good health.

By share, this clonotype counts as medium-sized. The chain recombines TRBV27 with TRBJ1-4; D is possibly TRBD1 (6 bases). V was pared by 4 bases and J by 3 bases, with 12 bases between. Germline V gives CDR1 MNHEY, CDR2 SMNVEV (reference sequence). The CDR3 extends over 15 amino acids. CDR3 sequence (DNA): TGTGCCAGCAGTTCCAGGGGTTCTCCTAATGAAAAACTGTTTTTT. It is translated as CASSSRGSPNEKLFF.

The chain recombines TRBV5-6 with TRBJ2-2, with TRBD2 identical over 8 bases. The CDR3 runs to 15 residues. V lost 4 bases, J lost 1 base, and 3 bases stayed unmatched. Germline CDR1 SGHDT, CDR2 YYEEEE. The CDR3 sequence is CASSPAGGNTGELFF. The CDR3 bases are TGTGCCAGCAGCCCTGCGGGGGGGAACACCGGGGAGCTGTTTTTT.

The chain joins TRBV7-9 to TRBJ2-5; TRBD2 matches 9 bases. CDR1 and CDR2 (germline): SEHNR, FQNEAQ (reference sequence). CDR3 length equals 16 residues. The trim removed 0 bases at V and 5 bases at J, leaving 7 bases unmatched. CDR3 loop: CASSLAQASGKETQYF. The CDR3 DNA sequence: TGTGCCAGCAGCTTAGCGCAGGCTAGCGGGAAGGAGACCCAGTACTTC.

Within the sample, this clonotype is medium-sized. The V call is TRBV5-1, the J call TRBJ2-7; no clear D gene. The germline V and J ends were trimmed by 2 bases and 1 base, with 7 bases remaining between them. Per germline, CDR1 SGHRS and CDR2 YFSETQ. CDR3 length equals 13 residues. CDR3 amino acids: CASSLEQSYEQYF. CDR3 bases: TGCGCCAGCAGCTTAGAACAATCCTACGAGCAGTACTTC.

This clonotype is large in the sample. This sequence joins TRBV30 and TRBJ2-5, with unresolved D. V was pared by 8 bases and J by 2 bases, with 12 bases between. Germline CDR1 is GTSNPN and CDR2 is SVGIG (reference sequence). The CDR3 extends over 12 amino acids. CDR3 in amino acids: CASSNMQETQYF. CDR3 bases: TGTGCCAGTAGTAATATGCAAGAGACCCAGTACTTC.

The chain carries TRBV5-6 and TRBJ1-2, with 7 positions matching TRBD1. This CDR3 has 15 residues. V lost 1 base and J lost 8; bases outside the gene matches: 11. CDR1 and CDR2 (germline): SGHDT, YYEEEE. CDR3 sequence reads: CASSLRTGATEGYTF. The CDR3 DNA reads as TGTGCCAGCAGCTTGCGTACAGGGGCAACTGAGGGCTACACCTTC. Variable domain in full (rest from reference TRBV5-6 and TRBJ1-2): DAGVTQSPTHLIKTRGQQVTLRCSPKSGHDTVSWYQQALGQGPQFIFQYYEEEERQRGNFPDRFSGHQFPNYSSELNVNALLLGDSALYLCASSLRTGATEGYTFGSGTRLTVV.

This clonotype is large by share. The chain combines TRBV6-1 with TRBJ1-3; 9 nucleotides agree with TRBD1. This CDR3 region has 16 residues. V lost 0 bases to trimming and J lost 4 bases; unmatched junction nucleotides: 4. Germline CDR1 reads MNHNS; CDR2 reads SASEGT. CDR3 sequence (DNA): TGTGCCAGCAGTGAAGCCTTTGGACAGGGGGGAAACACCATATATTTT. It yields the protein CASSEAFGQGGNTIYF.

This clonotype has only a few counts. CDR3 residues: CSARGGGPYGYTF. The CDR3 DNA is TGCAGTGCTAGAGGGGGCGGACCCTATGGCTACACCTTC. The chain combines TRBV20-1 with TRBJ1-2; D possibly corresponds to TRBD1 (5 bases). Germline V gene lookup returns CDR1 DFQATT and CDR2 SNEGSKA (reference sequence). Trimming shortened V by 1 base and J by 4 bases, and 10 bases separated the two germline ends. There are 13 residues in the CDR3.

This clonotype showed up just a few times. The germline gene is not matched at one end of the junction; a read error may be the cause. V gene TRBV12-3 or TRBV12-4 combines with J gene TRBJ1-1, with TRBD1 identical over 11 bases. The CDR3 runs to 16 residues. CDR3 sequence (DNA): TGTGCCAGCAGTAAATGGACAGGGGGCCGGGGCACTAAAGCTTTCTTT. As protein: CASSKWTGGRGTKAFF.

CDR3 amino acids: CSMTSGNADTQYF. CDR3 nucleotide sequence: TGCAGTATGACTAGCGGGAACGCAGATACGCAGTATTTT. This chain joins TRBV20-1 and TRBJ2-3; 11 nucleotides line up with TRBD2. There are 13 residues in the CDR3. Germline V CDR1 and CDR2: DFQATT, SNEGSKA (reference sequence). The trim removed 8 bases at V and 4 bases at J, leaving 5 bases unmatched.

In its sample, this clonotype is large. The CDR3 loop reads CASQKDRGSGETQYF. CDR3 DNA: TGTGCCAGCCAAAAGGACCGAGGATCCGGAGAGACCCAGTACTTC. The chain links TRBV19 to TRBJ2-5; no reliable D call. From germline, CDR1 is LNHDA and CDR2 SQIVND (reference sequence). The CDR3 runs to 15 residues. Trimming took 9 bases from V and 4 from J, leaving 21 bases between them.

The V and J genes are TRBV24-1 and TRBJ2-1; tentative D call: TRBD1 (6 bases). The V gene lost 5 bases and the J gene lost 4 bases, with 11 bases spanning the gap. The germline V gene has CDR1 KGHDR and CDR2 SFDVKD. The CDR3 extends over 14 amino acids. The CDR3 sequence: CATSAGDEYNEQFF. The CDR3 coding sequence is TGTGCCACCAGTGCAGGGGATGAATACAATGAGCAGTTCTTC.

CDR3 amino acids: CASSGLAGNNEQFF. The CDR3 bases are TGTGCCAGCAGCGGACTAGCGGGAAACAATGAGCAGTTCTTC. The V gene is TRBV6-1, the J gene TRBJ2-1, with 12 bases identical to TRBD2. The V gene's germline CDR1 is MNHNS and CDR2 SASEGT. With 6 bases clipped from V and 5 bases from J, the junction kept 2 bases outside the gene matches. The CDR3 spans 14 residues.

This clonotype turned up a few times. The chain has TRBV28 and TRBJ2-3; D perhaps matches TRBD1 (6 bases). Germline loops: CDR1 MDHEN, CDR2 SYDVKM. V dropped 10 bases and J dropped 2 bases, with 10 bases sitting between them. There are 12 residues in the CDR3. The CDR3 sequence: CATTGFTDTQYF. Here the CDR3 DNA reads TGTGCCACCACAGGGTTCACAGATACGCAGTATTTT. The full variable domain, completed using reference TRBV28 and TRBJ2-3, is DVKVTQSSRYLVKRTGEKVFLECVQDMDHENMFWYRQDPGLGLRLIYFSYDVKMKEKGDIPEGYSVSREKKERFSLILESASTNQTSMYLCATTGFTDTQYFGPGTRLTVL.

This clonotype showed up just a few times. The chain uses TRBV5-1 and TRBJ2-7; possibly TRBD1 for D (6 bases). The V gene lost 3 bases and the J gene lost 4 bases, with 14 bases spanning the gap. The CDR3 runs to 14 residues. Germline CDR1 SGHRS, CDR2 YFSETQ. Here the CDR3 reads CASSSRGSGYEQYF. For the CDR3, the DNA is TGCGCCAGCAGCTCGAGGGGGAGTGGTTACGAGCAGTACTTC. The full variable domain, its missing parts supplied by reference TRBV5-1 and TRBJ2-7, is KAGVTQTPRYLIKTRGQQVTLSCSPISGHRSVSWYQQTPGQGLQFLFEYFSETQRNKGNFPGRFSGRQFSNSRSEMNVSTLELGDSALYLCASSSRGSGYEQYFGPGTRLTVT.

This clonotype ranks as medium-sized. As DNA, the CDR3 is TGCGCCAGCAGTGAGTCTGTAGCGTCCTCCTACAATGAGCAGTTCTTC. This translates into CASSESVASSYNEQFF. The chain is built from TRBV10-1 and TRBJ2-1; tentative D call: TRBD2 (5 bases). The CDR3 has 16 amino acids. V was clipped by 0 bases and J by 0 bases, with 9 bases between them. CDR1 and CDR2 from the germline V gene are WNHNN and SYGVQD (reference sequence).

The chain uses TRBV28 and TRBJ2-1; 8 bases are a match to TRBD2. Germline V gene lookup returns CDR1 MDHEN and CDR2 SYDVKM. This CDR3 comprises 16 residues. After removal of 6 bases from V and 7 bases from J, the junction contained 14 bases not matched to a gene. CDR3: CASRTAGTSGANEQFF. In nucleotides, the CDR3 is TGTGCCAGCAGGACGGCCGGGACTAGTGGGGCGAATGAGCAGTTCTTC.

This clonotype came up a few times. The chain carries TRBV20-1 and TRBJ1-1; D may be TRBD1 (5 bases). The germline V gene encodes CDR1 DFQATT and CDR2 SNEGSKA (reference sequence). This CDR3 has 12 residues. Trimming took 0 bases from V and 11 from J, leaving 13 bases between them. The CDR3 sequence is CSARDEGGTAFF. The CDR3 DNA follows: TGCAGTGCTAGAGATGAAGGAGGGACGGCTTTCTTT.

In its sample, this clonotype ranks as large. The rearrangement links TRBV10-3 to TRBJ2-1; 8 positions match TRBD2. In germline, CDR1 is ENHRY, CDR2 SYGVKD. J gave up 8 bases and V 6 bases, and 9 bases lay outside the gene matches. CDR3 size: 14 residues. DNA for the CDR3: TGTGCCATCAGGGCGGGGGGCGCGGGGGATGAGCAGTTCTTC. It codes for CAIRAGGAGDEQFF.

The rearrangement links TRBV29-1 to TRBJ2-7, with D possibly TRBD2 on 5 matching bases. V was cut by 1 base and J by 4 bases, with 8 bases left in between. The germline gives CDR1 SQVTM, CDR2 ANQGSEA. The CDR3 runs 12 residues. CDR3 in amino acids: CSVEGRGYEQYF. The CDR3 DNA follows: TGCAGCGTTGAAGGACGGGGTTACGAGCAGTACTTC.

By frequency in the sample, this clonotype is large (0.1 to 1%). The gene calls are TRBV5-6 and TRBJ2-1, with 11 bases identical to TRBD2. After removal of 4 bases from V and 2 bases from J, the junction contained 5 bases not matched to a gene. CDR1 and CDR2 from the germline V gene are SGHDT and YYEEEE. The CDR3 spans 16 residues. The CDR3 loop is CASSVTSGSTYNEQFF. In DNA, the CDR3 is TGTGCCAGCAGCGTTACTAGCGGGAGCACCTACAATGAGCAGTTCTTC.

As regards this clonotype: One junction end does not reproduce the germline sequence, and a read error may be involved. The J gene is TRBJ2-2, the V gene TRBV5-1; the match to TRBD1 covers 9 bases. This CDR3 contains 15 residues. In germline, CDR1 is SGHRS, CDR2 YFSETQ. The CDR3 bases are TGTGCCAGCAGCTTGGACTGGACAGGGGCCGGGGAGCTGTTTTTT. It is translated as CASSLDWTGAGELFF.

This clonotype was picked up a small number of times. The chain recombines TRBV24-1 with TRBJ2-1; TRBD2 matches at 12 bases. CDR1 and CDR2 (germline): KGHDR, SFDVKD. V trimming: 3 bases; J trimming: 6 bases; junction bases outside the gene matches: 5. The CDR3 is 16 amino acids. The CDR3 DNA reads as TGTGCCACCAGTGATCGGACTAGCGGGACAGTCAATGAGCAGTTCTTC. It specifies CATSDRTSGTVNEQFF.

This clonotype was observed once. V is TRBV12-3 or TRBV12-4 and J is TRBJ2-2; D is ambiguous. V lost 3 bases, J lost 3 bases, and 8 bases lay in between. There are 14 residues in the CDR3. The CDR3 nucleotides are TGTGCCAGCAGTTTGAGAAGGGACACCGGGGAGCTGTTTTTT. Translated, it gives CASSLRRDTGELFF.